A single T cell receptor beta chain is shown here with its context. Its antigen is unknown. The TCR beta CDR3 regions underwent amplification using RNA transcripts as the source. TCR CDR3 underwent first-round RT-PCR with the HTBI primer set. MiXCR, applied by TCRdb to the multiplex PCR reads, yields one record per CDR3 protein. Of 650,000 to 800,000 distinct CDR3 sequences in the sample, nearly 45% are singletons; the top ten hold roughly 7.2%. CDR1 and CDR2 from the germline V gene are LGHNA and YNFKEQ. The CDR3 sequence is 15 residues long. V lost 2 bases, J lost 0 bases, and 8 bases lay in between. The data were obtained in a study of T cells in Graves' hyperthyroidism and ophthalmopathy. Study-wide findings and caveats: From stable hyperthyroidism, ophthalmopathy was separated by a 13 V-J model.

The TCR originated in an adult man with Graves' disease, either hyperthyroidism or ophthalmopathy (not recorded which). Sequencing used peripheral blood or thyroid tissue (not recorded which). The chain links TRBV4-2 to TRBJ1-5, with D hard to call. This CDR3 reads CASSQRLGSNQPQHF. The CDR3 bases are TGTGCCAGCAGCCAAAGACTGGGTAGCAATCAGCCCCAGCATTTT.